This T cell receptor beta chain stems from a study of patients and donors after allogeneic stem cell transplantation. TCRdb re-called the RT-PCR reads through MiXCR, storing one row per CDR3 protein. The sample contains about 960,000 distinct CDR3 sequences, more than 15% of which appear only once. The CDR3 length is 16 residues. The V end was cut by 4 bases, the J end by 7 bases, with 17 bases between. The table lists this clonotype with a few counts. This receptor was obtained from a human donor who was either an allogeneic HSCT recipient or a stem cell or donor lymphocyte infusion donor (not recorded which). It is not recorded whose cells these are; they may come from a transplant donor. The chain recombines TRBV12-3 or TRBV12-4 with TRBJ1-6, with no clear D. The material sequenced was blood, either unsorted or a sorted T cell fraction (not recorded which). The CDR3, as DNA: TGTGCCAGCAGTTACGCGGGAGGGCCTCCAAATTCACCCCTCCACTTT. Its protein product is CASSYAGGPPNSPLHF.